The present TCR beta chain was sequenced within a study of regulatory T cells in long-lasting Graves disease. Trimming took 6 bases from V and 3 from J; bases not matched to a gene: 8. The V gene's germline CDR1 is MDHEN and CDR2 SYDVKM. CDR3 size: 15 residues. Note on this clonotype: This sequence may be a read error, since a much larger clone differs from it by one base.

Time point denoted: persistent/refractory GD, antithyroid drugs over 5 years with positive TRAb. The TCR library was made from RNA extracted from PBMCs. HTBI primers from iRepertoire and Arm-PCR of CDR3 regions yielded the TCR beta libraries. TCRdb analysed the multiplex PCR reads with MiXCR anew, one entry per CDR3 protein. The sample shows 400,000 to 500,000 distinct CDR3 sequences, approximately 22% of them seen only once. The sample was peripheral blood mononuclear cells (PBMCs), taken when the disease was refractory, from a patient treated with antithyroid drugs. The chain couples TRBV28 to TRBJ2-5; 9 nucleotides agree with TRBD1. The clonotype originates from a female donor with Graves disease. The CDR3 DNA is TGTGCCAGCAGCGACCACGGGACAGGGAAAGAGACCCAGTACTTC. Residues: CASSDHGTGKETQYF.